This TCR beta chain was recovered during a study of cytomegalovirus exposure and HLA in healthy donors. Study-level background: Roughly 80 million unique TCRs from HLA-typed donors made up an early data release. Overall study findings and caveats: It has been reported that TCR beta sequences accurately predicted the HLA-A and HLA-B alleles of most subjects.

The CDR3 sequence is 14 residues long. CDR1 SGHTA and CDR2 FQGTGA come from the germline V gene. The V and J ends lost 3 bases and 0 bases, in that order; junction bases with no gene match: 1. It was with 60 Vbeta and 13 Jbeta primers that the PCR ran. Clones were sequenced by immunoSEQ multiplex PCR, and TCRdb holds only the in-frame ones, with some missing. This table holds 150,000 or so clones, more than 60% found once. Worth noting for this clone: Its antigen is not known.

This clonotype originated in a man in his forties in good health and CMV-seronegative. The rearrangement links TRBV7-3 to TRBJ1-1, with 7 bases aligning to TRBD1. Sequenced material: PBMCs. CDR3 sequence (DNA): TGTGCCAGCAGCTTGGGACAGATGAACACTGAAGCTTTCTTT. This sequence encodes CASSLGQMNTEAFF.